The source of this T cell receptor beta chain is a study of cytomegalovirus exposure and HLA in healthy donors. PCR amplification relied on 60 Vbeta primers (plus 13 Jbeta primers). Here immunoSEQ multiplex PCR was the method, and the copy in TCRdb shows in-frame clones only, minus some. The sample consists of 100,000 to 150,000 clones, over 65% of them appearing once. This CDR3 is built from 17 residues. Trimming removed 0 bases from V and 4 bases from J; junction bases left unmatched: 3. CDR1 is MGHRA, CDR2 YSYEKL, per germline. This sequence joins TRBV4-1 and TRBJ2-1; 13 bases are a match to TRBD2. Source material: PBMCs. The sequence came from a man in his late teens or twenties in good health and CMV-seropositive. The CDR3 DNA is TGCGCCAGCAGCCAAGAAAGGGGACTAGCGGGGTACAATGAGCAGTTCTTC. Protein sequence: CASSQERGLAGYNEQFF.